The present TCR beta chain was sequenced within a study of blood T cell repertoires in COVID-19. Across the study: T cells, B-cell-depleted T cells, or PBMCs provided the cDNA or gDNA that served as material.

The CDR3 is 14 amino acids. Germline CDR1 and CDR2: SGHRS and YFSETQ. J lost 4 bases, V lost 4 bases, and 5 bases had no gene match. Study processing details: Nucleated cell number was recorded as an estimate derived from reference gene primer amplification. Profiled with immunoSEQ multiplex PCR; TCRdb holds only in-frame clones, not every one. V and J calls and clone size are those listed in that table; D and trimming were worked out from the DNA. Of about 48,000 clones listed, approximately 86% were seen once; the top ten hold roughly 2.9%. The rearrangement uses TRBV5-1 and TRBJ1-2; TRBD1 matches at 9 bases. The sample consisted of peripheral blood. The TCR originated in a woman at least 80 years old with acute or convalescent COVID-19. The CDR3 DNA reads as TGCGCCAGCAGCCCCGACAGGGGGGCCTATGGCTACACCTTC. It specifies CASSPDRGAYGYTF.